This is a list of T cell receptor beta chains from one sample in a study of blood T cell repertoires in COVID-19. Libraries were prepared by immunoSEQ multiplex PCR; TCRdb keeps only in-frame clonotypes and omits some of them. The table shows hundreds of thousands of clones, with about nine tenths occurring only once. The specimen sequenced was peripheral blood. These receptors were taken from a woman between 65 and 79 years old with COVID-19, enrolled during active disease. CDR3s include the opening cysteine and the closing phenylalanine or tryptophan. D genes are given only for firm matches. Some rows mark clone size as missing; the rest say once, few, many or name a class of expanded clone.

d_call	v_call	clone_size	j_call	cdr3_aa	cdr3_nt
TRBD1	TRBV6-2/TRBV6-3	-	TRBJ1-2	CASSYGPGQGSYGYTF	TGTGCCAGCAGTTACGGTCCGGGACAGGGGTCTTATGGCTACACCTTC
TRBD1	TRBV18	-	TRBJ2-7	CASSPRDSLAYEQYF	TGTGCCAGCTCACCCCGGGACAGTCTGGCCTACGAGCAGTACTTC
TRBD1	TRBV28	once	TRBJ1-1	CASSSQGRRTEAFF	TGTGCCAGCAGTTCACAGGGGAGGAGGACTGAAGCTTTCTTT
-	TRBV10-3	-	TRBJ1-4	CAISGTANEKLFF	TGTGCCATCAGTGGGACAGCTAATGAAAAACTGTTTTTT
TRBD1	TRBV24-1	-	TRBJ1-2	CATIGRDRERESGYTF	TGTGCCACCATTGGCCGGGACAGGGAAAGGGAGAGTGGCTACACCTTC
-	TRBV10-3	-	TRBJ2-7	CAIWAGNYEQYF	TGTGCCATTTGGGCGGGGAACTACGAGCAGTACTTC
-	TRBV5-8	-	TRBJ2-1	CASSPGPGEGNEQFF	TGTGCCAGCAGTCCCGGGCCAGGGGAAGGTAATGAGCAGTTCTTC
-	TRBV19	-	TRBJ2-2	CASTAYTTGELFF	TGTGCCAGTACCGCTTACACCACCGGGGAGCTGTTTTTT
TRBD2	TRBV6-1	-	TRBJ2-5	CASSVGAWGGKEEETQYF	TGTGCCAGCAGTGTTGGGGCCTGGGGGGGGAAAGAAGAAGAGACCCAGTACTTC
-	TRBV5-1	-	TRBJ2-3	CASSTGSGTDTQYF	TGCGCCAGCAGCACGGGGTCTGGCACAGATACGCAGTATTTT
-	TRBV3-1/TRBV3-2	-	TRBJ2-3	CASSQVIDTQYF	TGTGCCAGCAGCCAAGTTATTGATACGCAGTATTTT
-	TRBV15	-	TRBJ2-7	CATSRDRGINYEQYF	TGTGCCACCAGCAGAGACAGGGGAATAAACTACGAGCAGTACTTC
-	TRBV2	-	TRBJ2-7	CASSVSSYEQYF	TGTGCCAGCAGTGTTAGCAGCTACGAGCAGTACTTC
-	TRBV5-1	-	TRBJ1-1	CASTLGPDGGRGTEAFF	TGCGCCAGCACCTTGGGGCCAGATGGGGGCCGGGGCACTGAAGCTTTCTTT
-	TRBV6-6	-	TRBJ1-6	CASNLDDEDSPLHF	TGTGCCAGCAACTTGGATGACGAGGATTCACCCCTCCACTTT
-	TRBV29-1	few	TRBJ2-1	CSVCLAVSYNEQFF	TGCAGCGTTTGCCTCGCGGTCTCCTACAATGAGCAGTTCTTC
-	TRBV5-4	-	TRBJ1-2	CASSRQDYGYTF	TGTGCCAGCAGCCGACAGGACTATGGCTACACCTTC
-	TRBV7-9	-	TRBJ1-2	CASSLETPAANGYTF	TGTGCCAGCAGCTTAGAAACCCCGGCAGCGAATGGCTACACCTTC
-	TRBV28	-	TRBJ1-2	CASSLVRVKSGYTF	TGTGCCAGCAGTTTAGTGAGGGTTAAAAGTGGCTACACCTTC
TRBD1	TRBV3-1/TRBV3-2	-	TRBJ1-3	CASSWLQGAKANTIYF	TGTGCCAGCAGCTGGCTACAGGGGGCTAAAGCAAACACCATATATTTT
-	TRBV19	few	TRBJ1-5	CASTPSSGSNQPQHF	TGTGCCAGTACCCCCTCGAGCGGGAGCAATCAGCCCCAGCATTTT
-	TRBV5-1	-	TRBJ2-2	CASSSQQVPTGELFF	TGCGCCAGCAGCTCGCAACAGGTCCCCACCGGGGAGCTGTTTTTT
TRBD2	TRBV5-1	-	TRBJ2-3	CASSFSGGNTDTQYF	TGCGCCAGCAGCTTCAGCGGGGGGAACACAGATACGCAGTATTTT
TRBD2	TRBV6-2/TRBV6-3	-	TRBJ2-7	CASSYGGVKDWEQYF	TGTGCCAGCAGTTACGGGGGGGTGAAGGACTGGGAGCAGTACTTC
TRBD1	TRBV18	-	TRBJ1-5	CASSPTAGQGGEQPQHF	TGTGCCAGCTCACCAACCGCAGGACAGGGTGGGGAACAGCCCCAGCATTTT
-	TRBV6-1	-	TRBJ2-7	CASSETGSFYEQYF	TGTGCCAGCAGTGAAACAGGGAGTTTCTACGAGCAGTACTTC
-	TRBV20-1	-	TRBJ2-1	CSASRPDYLNEQFF	TGCAGTGCTAGTCGCCCGGACTATCTCAATGAGCAGTTCTTC
-	TRBV28	few	TRBJ1-2	CASSQTTSYGYTF	TGTGCCAGCAGCCAGACGACATCCTATGGCTACACCTTC
TRBD2	TRBV12-3/TRBV12-4	-	TRBJ2-1	CASSSSGTSRQFF	TGTGCCAGCAGTTCCTCAGGGACTAGCAGGCAGTTCTTC
-	TRBV2	-	TRBJ2-5	CASSVRPGVGETQYF	TGTGCCAGCAGTGTCCGGCCAGGGGTAGGGGAGACCCAGTACTTC
-	TRBV5-1	-	TRBJ1-4	CASSLGLEGEKLFF	TGCGCCAGCAGCTTAGGACTCGAGGGTGAAAAACTGTTTTTT
TRBD1	TRBV6-1	-	TRBJ1-6	CASSDGQGNNSPLHF	TGTGCCAGCAGTGACGGACAGGGTAATAATTCACCCCTCCACTTT